The text below deals with one T cell receptor beta chain. This receptor's antigen is unknown. The record has no base qualities; no much larger clone is one base away. This sample was taken from a study of regulatory T cells in long-lasting Graves disease (dated by TCRdb to about 2021). As for the study more broadly: Newly diagnosed Graves' disease patients had taken antithyroid drugs for less than 3 months. Persistent Graves' disease patients were compared with newly diagnosed Graves' disease patients by peripheral blood TCR sequencing and RNA sequencing. A total of about 33 samples were covered by TCR sequencing, comprising some 13 persistent and around 20 newly diagnosed Graves' disease patients. The study took place in China and was registered as a clinical trial. Overall study results and their limits: Sequencing and analysis were limited to the TCR beta chain. Compared with newly diagnosed patients, patients with persistent Graves' disease had lower TCR Shannon entropy and fewer highly expanded clones, which suggests clonal expansion. A larger number of public clonotypes was shared among persistent patients (more than 2,500) than among newly diagnosed patients (roughly 980). As a limitation, the authors acknowledged that the small sample size may reduce accuracy. Only peripheral blood was studied, because thyroid tissue, the primary lesion, was inaccessible. Preferential use of TRBV28, TRBJ1-2 and TRBJ2-5 was observed in persistent disease, whereas TRBV20-1 and TRBJ2-1 were favored in newly diagnosed disease.

The germline V end is reduced by 0 bases and the J end by 3 bases; junction bases left unmatched: 19. From its cysteine to its phenylalanine, the CDR3 spans 20 amino acids. Of all the DNA, just the CDR3 is kept, 60 bases in frame from base 1. CDR1 and CDR2 are drawn from the germline V gene: SGDLS, YYNGEE. The sample's time point, from its label and the paper: newly diagnosed GD, antithyroid drugs for less than 3 months. RNA was extracted from PBMCs in TRIzol for both TCR sequencing and RNA sequencing. The diagnosis of Graves' disease was made according to American Thyroid Association guidelines. Patients were recruited from an endocrinology department in Xi'an, China. From each patient, around 9 milliliters of peripheral blood was collected into an EDTA anticoagulant tube. Ficoll Paque Plus density gradient separation was used to isolate PBMCs, and no additional T cell sorting was done. An Agilent 2100 Bioanalyzer and agarose gel were used to check RNA quality, and a NanoDrop 2000 was used to measure RNA concentration.

Library creation used multiplex PCR. Sequencing took place on an Illumina HiSeq 4000. CDR3 regions were amplified by Arm-PCR with iRepertoire HTBI primers to construct TCR beta libraries. Before sequencing, the PCR products went through gel purification. Regarding the original processing steps: Gene usage analysis of CDR3 amino acid clonotypes relied on the approximately 60 TRBV and around 14 TRBJ segments identified across samples. COPE and FqMerger were used to merge filtered high-quality paired reads into contigs. BLAST was used to align contigs to IMGT TRBV, TRBD and TRBJ reference genes, and CDR3 was defined according to IMGT. Any clonotype with a frequency above 0.1% was counted as a highly expanded clone. Repertoire diversity was measured by Shannon entropy, and V-J evenness by the Gini coefficient. A clonotype was considered public if more than one individual shared it. TCRdb reran the public reads through fastp at Q25 and MiXCR, keeping productive beta chains. A single entry per CDR3 protein holds the most common genes and DNA from its merged rows. The V and J calls come from TCRdb's annotation, not from the publication. This sample holds 420,000 or so distinct CDR3 sequences; 16% were observed only once. Under 30% of the sample belongs to the ten largest clones.

These data are also associated with another study on T cells in Graves' hyperthyroidism and ophthalmopathy. Per the second study: Stable Graves' hyperthyroidism was defined as the absence of progression to ophthalmopathy over 18 months of follow-up. Hyperthyroidism patients were aged 18 to 65 years and newly diagnosed, with disease duration of less than 2 months. Exclusion was applied to patients with uncontrolled infections, other autoimmune diseases, pregnancy or lactation. Clinical symptoms, serum thyroxine and TRAb, thyroid ultrasound, and orbital computed tomography formed the basis for the diagnoses. The first round of RT-PCR for the TCR CDR3 was performed with the HTBI primer set and the Qiagen OneStep RT-PCR kit. Most expanded thyroid clonotypes (frequency above 0.001) were also found in blood, which suggests that blood repertoires may mirror thyroid immune responses. In cross-validation, a model built on a 13 V-J signature told ophthalmopathy apart from stable hyperthyroidism with approximately 91% sensitivity and about 81% specificity, and in testing the same model reached 80%/75%. In validation, the model predicted progression to ophthalmopathy a median of roughly 6.5 months before onset, with 65% to 71% sensitivity and almost 75% specificity. TCR V-J signatures able to tell the groups apart were searched for in a discovery cohort of 90 to 100 patients, of whom approximately 40 had Graves' ophthalmopathy and about 55 had stable Graves' hyperthyroidism. Whether ophthalmopathy could be predicted prospectively was tested in an independent validation cohort made up of under 20 hyperthyroidism patients plus 17 patients who later progressed to ophthalmopathy. The roughly 100 discovery patients were divided at random into training and test sets in a 7:3 ratio. In addition, the study compared T-cell repertoires in thyroid tissue and in blood from about six Graves' hyperthyroidism patients. Following sampling, methimazole starting at 30 mg daily was given to hyperthyroidism patients, and high-dose intravenous methylprednisolone was given to ophthalmopathy patients. The libraries were constructed in a second round of multiplex PCR and then size-selected and purified. Libraries were sequenced paired-end with 100 bp reads on an Illumina HiSeq2000. SOAPnuke was used to process the raw data, removing reads that contained adapters or uncalled bases, had a mean Phred below 15, or lacked an exact match to the constant primer or identifier. COPE v1.2.5 was used to merge high-quality paired reads, and clonotypes were defined as unique nucleotide sequences. Clonotypes were aligned to IMGT TRBV, TRBD and TRBJ reference segments using MiTCR v1.1. The analysis was restricted to V-J combinations with a frequency above 0.0001, which together covered 99% to 99.2% of the repertoires. The TCS score was defined as F50 (clonal expansion) divided by E x V (chaos), with BLOSUM62-based TCRdist calculated between CDR3 peptides within each V-J. Welch's t-statistics and random forest reduced 500 to 650 V-J features to about 12, which were used in a naive Bayes classifier (R e1071). Sample size was not statistically predetermined, and blinding of investigators to group allocation was not performed. The paper describes TCR Vbeta CDR3 sequencing of around 140 peripheral blood samples, made up of around 41 ophthalmopathy patients, more than 70 hyperthyroidism patients and some 17 progressor patients.

Sample: peripheral blood mononuclear cells (PBMCs), taken at new diagnosis, from a patient treated with antithyroid drugs. The sequence links TRBV9 to TRBJ2-5; 8 nucleotides in the junction match TRBD2. This TCR derives from a woman younger than 35 with Graves disease. Donor details come from another sample of the same person, matched by shared clones. CDR3 reads: CASSVEPGGGIGGRKETQYF. The sequence in DNA is TGTGCCAGCAGCGTAGAGCCGGGAGGGGGAATAGGAGGAAGGAAAGAGACCCAGTACTTC.